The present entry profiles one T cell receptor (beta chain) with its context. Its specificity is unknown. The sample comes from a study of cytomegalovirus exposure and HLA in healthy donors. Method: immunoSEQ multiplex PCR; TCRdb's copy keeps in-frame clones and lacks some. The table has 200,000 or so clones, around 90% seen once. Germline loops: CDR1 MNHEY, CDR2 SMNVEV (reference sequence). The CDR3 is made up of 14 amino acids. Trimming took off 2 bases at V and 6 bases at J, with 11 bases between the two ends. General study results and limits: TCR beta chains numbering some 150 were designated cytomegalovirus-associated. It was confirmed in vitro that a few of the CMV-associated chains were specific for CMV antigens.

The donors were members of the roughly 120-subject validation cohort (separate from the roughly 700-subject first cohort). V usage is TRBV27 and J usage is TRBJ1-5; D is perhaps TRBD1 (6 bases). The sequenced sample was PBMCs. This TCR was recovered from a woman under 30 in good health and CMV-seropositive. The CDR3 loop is CASSLVGGVQPQHF. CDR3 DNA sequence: TGTGCCAGCAGTTTAGTAGGGGGAGTTCAGCCCCAGCATTTT.